Listed below are T cell receptor beta chains from one sample, sequenced in a study of OX40 agonist ivuxolimab in advanced cancers. The assay was immunoSEQ multiplex PCR, and TCRdb's table has in-frame clones only and misses some. The sample gives under 55,000 clones, approximately 87% of which show up once; 5.5% to 7% is in the top ten. Source: CD4+ or CD8+ T cells sorted from blood, taken in a trial of the OX40 agonist ivuxolimab. These receptor sequences come from an adult with an advanced solid tumor such as melanoma, head and neck, liver or kidney cancer. Each CDR3 is given with its conserved first and last residue. Fields, in order: V gene, J gene, CDR3 protein.

v_gene: TRBV5-1
j_gene: TRBJ2-7
CDR3aa: CASSAKTGGTGVYEQYF

v_gene: TRBV9
j_gene: TRBJ1-2
CDR3aa: CASSSNRGLLDGYTF

v_gene: TRBV6-6
j_gene: TRBJ1-6
CDR3aa: CASSALLGGSPLHF

v_gene: TRBV20-1
j_gene: TRBJ1-3
CDR3aa: CSARVGDTIYF

v_gene: TRBV27
j_gene: TRBJ2-7
CDR3aa: CASSLWRGAYEQYF

v_gene: TRBV5-5
j_gene: TRBJ2-6
CDR3aa: CASSDSPSGFSGANVLTF

v_gene: TRBV5-1
j_gene: TRBJ2-6
CDR3aa: CASSPTGTGANVLTF

v_gene: TRBV7-2
j_gene: TRBJ1-5
CDR3aa: CASSLAGQGAGQPQHF

v_gene: TRBV5-1
j_gene: TRBJ2-7
CDR3aa: CASSLRDLSYEQYF

v_gene: TRBV28
j_gene: TRBJ1-1
CDR3aa: CASSGTGGWRTNTEAFF

v_gene: TRBV5-1
j_gene: TRBJ2-2
CDR3aa: CASSLGDWASRDTGELFF

v_gene: TRBV29-1
j_gene: TRBJ2-1
CDR3aa: CSVGGGGLYNEQFF

v_gene: TRBV7-6
j_gene: TRBJ2-2
CDR3aa: CASSLGRMNTGELFF

v_gene: TRBV7-8
j_gene: TRBJ1-6
CDR3aa: CASSGRMHSPLHF

v_gene: TRBV18
j_gene: TRBJ2-7
CDR3aa: CASSPPNRGYHEQYF

v_gene: TRBV6-6
j_gene: TRBJ1-4
CDR3aa: CASSYEGSTNEKLFF

v_gene: TRBV5-1
j_gene: TRBJ2-7
CDR3aa: CASSLAGPDEQYF

v_gene: TRBV7-9
j_gene: TRBJ1-5
CDR3aa: CASSLDGTGNQPQHF

v_gene: TRBV7-9
j_gene: TRBJ1-1
CDR3aa: CASSSVQGRGVGAFF

v_gene: TRBV28
j_gene: TRBJ1-5
CDR3aa: CASSYGVGQPQHF

v_gene: TRBV28
j_gene: TRBJ1-2
CDR3aa: CASRLNWAGGIF

v_gene: TRBV23-1
j_gene: TRBJ2-3
CDR3aa: CANPRRVATGTGYTDTQYF

v_gene: TRBV10-2
j_gene: TRBJ2-7
CDR3aa: CASRGPDRVIIEIYEQYF

v_gene: TRBV7-3
j_gene: TRBJ2-7
CDR3aa: CASSLSEGAYEQYF

v_gene: TRBV7-6
j_gene: TRBJ1-5
CDR3aa: CASSLFGQPQHF

v_gene: TRBV6-1
j_gene: TRBJ1-6
CDR3aa: CASSEGRHSPLHF

v_gene: TRBV6-1
j_gene: TRBJ1-1
CDR3aa: CASSESGVNTEAFF

v_gene: TRBV6-9
j_gene: TRBJ2-7
CDR3aa: CASSRTLSYEQYF

v_gene: TRBV29-1
j_gene: TRBJ1-2
CDR3aa: CSVDPTDRHGGYTF

v_gene: TRBV28
j_gene: TRBJ1-2
CDR3aa: CASSLGQGVYYGYTF

v_gene: TRBV5-1
j_gene: TRBJ1-2
CDR3aa: CASSLVSREGGYGYTF

v_gene: TRBV27
j_gene: TRBJ2-1
CDR3aa: CASSRPGLGEQFF

v_gene: TRBV5-6
j_gene: TRBJ1-2
CDR3aa: CASSLVQGGYTF

v_gene: TRBV5-4
j_gene: TRBJ1-2
CDR3aa: CASSLSSGTYGYTF

v_gene: TRBV4-1
j_gene: TRBJ2-5
CDR3aa: CASSQGALAGGVQETQYF

v_gene: TRBV5-4
j_gene: TRBJ2-3
CDR3aa: CASSLAGTIDTQYF

v_gene: TRBV30
j_gene: TRBJ1-6
CDR3aa: CAWSVRGQANSPLHF

v_gene: TRBV25-1
j_gene: TRBJ1-1
CDR3aa: CASSPTPGAKAFF

v_gene: TRBV2
j_gene: TRBJ2-3
CDR3aa: CASREGLAVTDTQYF

v_gene: TRBV6-6
j_gene: TRBJ1-5
CDR3aa: CASSYGDGDNQPQHF

v_gene: TRBV5-4
j_gene: TRBJ2-7
CDR3aa: CASSLAPGAGSYEQYF

v_gene: TRBV27
j_gene: TRBJ2-4
CDR3aa: CASSPRGKAKNIQYF

v_gene: TRBV5-5
j_gene: TRBJ2-5
CDR3aa: CASSLRDSQETQYF

v_gene: TRBV27
j_gene: TRBJ2-1
CDR3aa: CASRVREQNEQFF

v_gene: TRBV5-4
j_gene: TRBJ1-1
CDR3aa: CASSLAVQALNTEAFF